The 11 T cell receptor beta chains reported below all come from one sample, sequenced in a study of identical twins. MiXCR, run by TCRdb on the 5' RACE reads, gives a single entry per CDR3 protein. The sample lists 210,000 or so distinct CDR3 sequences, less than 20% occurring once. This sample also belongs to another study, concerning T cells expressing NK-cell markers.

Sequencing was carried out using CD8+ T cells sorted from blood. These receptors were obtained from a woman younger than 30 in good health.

The CDR3 nucleotides are TGTGCCAGCAGCTTAGCCGGGCCAGATACGCAGTATTTT. Translated, it gives CASSLAGPDTQYF. This chain connects TRBV7-3 to TRBJ2-3; D is uncertain. The CDR3 contains 13 residues. Germline V lookup: CDR1 SGHTA, CDR2 FQGTGA. The V gene lost 2 bases and the J gene lost 4 bases, with 7 bases spanning the gap. Full variable domain (missing parts from reference TRBV7-3 and TRBJ2-3): GAGVSQTPSNKVTEKGKYVELRCDPISGHTALYWYRQSLGQGPEFLIYFQGTGAADDSGLPNDRFFAVRPEGSVSTLKIQRTERGDSAVYLCASSLAGPDTQYFGPGTRLTVL.

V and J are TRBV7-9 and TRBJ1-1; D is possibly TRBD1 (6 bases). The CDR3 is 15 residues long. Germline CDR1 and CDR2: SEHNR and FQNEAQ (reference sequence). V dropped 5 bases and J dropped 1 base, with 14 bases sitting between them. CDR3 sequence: CASSQFGGPNTEAFF. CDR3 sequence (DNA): TGTGCCAGCAGCCAATTCGGGGGGCCGAACACTGAAGCTTTCTTT.

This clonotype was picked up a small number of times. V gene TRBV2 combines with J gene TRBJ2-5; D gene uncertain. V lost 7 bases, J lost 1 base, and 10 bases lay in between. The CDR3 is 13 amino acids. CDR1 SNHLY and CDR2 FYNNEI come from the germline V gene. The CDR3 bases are TGTGCCAGCACCACCCCAGTCCAAGAGACCCAGTACTTC. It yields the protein CASTTPVQETQYF.

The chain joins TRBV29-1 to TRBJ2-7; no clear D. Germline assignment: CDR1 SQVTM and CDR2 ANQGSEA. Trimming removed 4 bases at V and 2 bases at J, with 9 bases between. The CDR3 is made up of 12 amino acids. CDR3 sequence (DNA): TGCAGCGTTGTGGCCGTAACCTACGAGCAGTACTTC. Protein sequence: CSVVAVTYEQYF.

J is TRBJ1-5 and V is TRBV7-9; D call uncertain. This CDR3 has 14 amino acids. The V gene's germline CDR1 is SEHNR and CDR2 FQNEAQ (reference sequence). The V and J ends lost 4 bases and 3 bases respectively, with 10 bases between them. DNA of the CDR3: TGTGCCAGCAGCTCGGAGGGAGTCAATCAGCCCCAGCATTTT. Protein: CASSSEGVNQPQHF.

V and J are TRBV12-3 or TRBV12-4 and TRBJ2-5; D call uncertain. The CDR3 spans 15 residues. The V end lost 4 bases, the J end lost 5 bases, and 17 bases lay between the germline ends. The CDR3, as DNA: TGTGCCAGCAGTTCCGCGGCTGGGTGGTGGGAGACCCAGTACTTC. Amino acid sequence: CASSSAAGWWETQYF.

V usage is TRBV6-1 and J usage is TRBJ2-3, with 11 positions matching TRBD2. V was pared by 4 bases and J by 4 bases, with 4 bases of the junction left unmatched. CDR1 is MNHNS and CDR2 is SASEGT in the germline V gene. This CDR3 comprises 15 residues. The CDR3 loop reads CASSGLAGGSDTQYF. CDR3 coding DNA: TGTGCCAGCAGTGGATTAGCGGGGGGGTCAGATACGCAGTATTTT.

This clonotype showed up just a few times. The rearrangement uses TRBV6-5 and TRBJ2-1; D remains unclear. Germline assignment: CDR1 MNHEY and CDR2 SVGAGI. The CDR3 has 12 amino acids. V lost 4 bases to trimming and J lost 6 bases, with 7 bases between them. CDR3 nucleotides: TGTGCCAGCAGTTCCCACGGCAATGAGCAGTTCTTC. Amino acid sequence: CASSSHGNEQFF.

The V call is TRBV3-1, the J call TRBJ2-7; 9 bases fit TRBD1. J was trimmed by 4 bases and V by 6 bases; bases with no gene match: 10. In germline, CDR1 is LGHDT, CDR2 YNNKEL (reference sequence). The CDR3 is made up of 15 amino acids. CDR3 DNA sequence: TGTGCCAGCAGTCTTACCGGGACAGGGTGGTACGAGCAGTACTTC. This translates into CASSLTGTGWYEQYF.

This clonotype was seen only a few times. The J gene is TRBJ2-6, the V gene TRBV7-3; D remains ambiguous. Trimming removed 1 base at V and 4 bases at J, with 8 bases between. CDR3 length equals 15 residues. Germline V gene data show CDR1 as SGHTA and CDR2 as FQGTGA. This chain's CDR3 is CASSLSTSGANVLTF. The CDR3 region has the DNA TGTGCCAGCAGCTTAAGTACGTCCGGGGCCAACGTCCTGACTTTC.

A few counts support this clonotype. The CDR3 is CSAPSEYTDTQYF. CDR3 sequence (DNA): TGCAGTGCCCCGAGCGAGTACACAGATACGCAGTATTTT. The chain is built from TRBV20-1 and TRBJ2-3; D not certain. CDR1 and CDR2 from the germline V gene are DFQATT and SNEGSKA (reference sequence). Trimming shortened V by 6 bases and J by 2 bases, and 12 bases separated the two germline ends. The CDR3 contains 13 residues.